These T cell receptor beta chains were read from a single sample in a study of blood T cell repertoires in COVID-19. Sequencing used immunoSEQ multiplex PCR; TCRdb keeps in-frame clones, though not all of them. The table has about 210,000 clones, 75% to 90% seen once. The specimen was peripheral blood. The receptors here all came from a woman aged 65 to 85 with COVID-19, enrolled during active disease. The CDR3 runs from the conserved cysteine through the conserved F or W. D genes are given only for firm matches. Expanded clones are given a class, and other clones once, few, many or no size at all.

>TRBV4-1|TRBJ1-2|TRBD1|-
CASSQTGQVPYGYTF
>TRBV7-2|TRBJ1-1|-|-
CASSLVFRETEAFF
>TRBV10-3|TRBJ2-5|-|-
CAISESRETQYF
>TRBV2|TRBJ1-2|TRBD1|-
CASRGGQGNYGYTF
>TRBV30|TRBJ1-3|-|once
CAWRESGNTIYF
>TRBV7-9|TRBJ1-3|-|-
CASNSANVRGGNTIYF
>TRBV11-2|TRBJ1-3|TRBD1|-
CASSRDSSGNTIYF
>TRBV10-2|TRBJ2-7|-|-
CASSDRRGDSSYEQYF
>TRBV6-5|TRBJ2-2|-|-
CASAPDSRYTGELFF
>TRBV5-4|TRBJ2-7|TRBD1|-
CASSPSIPRDRVSEQYF
>TRBV5-4|TRBJ1-4|TRBD1|-
CASSLVRGQGEKLFF
>TRBV25-1|TRBJ1-4|TRBD1|once
CASREGGTGNEKLFF
>TRBV5-1|TRBJ2-1|TRBD2|-
CASSSPGLAVYNEQFF
>TRBV9|TRBJ2-1|TRBD2|-
CASSATLDSGRTYNEQFF
>TRBV6-6|TRBJ2-1|-|-
CASSPVGFPSSYNEQFF
>TRBV28|TRBJ2-7|TRBD2|few
CASSLVTGGRNEQYF